Given below is one T cell receptor beta chain in context. These data are taken from a study of coeliac disease. Trimming removed 0 bases from V and 6 bases from J, with 16 bases in between. CDR1 SGDLS and CDR2 YYNGEE come from the germline V gene. The CDR3 sequence is 15 residues long. TCRdb keeps only in-frame clones here, not all; method: immunoSEQ multiplex PCR. This table has 7,500 to 9,500 clones, roughly 70% appearing once. Sequencing was done on a sample of lamina propria lymphocytes from the gut. The TCR comes from a woman aged 55-69 years with celiac disease. J is TRBJ2-7 and V is TRBV9; TRBD2 is a possible D gene (6 bases). CDR3 sequence: CASSVGGEWVGEQYF. CDR3 bases: TGTGCCAGCAGCGTAGGCGGGGAGTGGGTGGGCGAGCAGTACTTC. The full variable domain, completed using reference TRBV9 and TRBJ2-7, is DSGVTQTPKHLITATGQRVTLRCSPRSGDLSVYWYQQSLDQGLQFLIQYYNGEERAKGNILERFSAQQFPDLHSELNLSSLELGDSALYFCASSVGGEWVGEQYFGPGTRLTVT.